Listed below are T cell receptor beta chains from one sample, sequenced in a study of T-cell memory formation after mild COVID-19. TCRdb reprocessed the 5' RACE reads via MiXCR and lists one record per CDR3 protein. The sample records roughly 310,000 distinct CDR3 sequences, about 16% being singletons. Sequencing was done on a sample of PBMCs or a T cell subset sorted from them (not recorded which). The source is a man younger than 30 who had mild COVID-19 (a few samples of this study predate the infection). Cell type and time point are not known. Both conserved end residues are part of each CDR3. D genes are given only for firm matches. Clone size is given for some rows only: seen once, a few or many times, or a class if the clone is expanded.

D	V	size	J	CDR3	DNA
TRBD2	TRBV4-3	many	TRBJ2-5	CASSQGTSGGETQYF	TGCGCCAGCAGCCAAGGGACTAGCGGGGGAGAGACCCAGTACTTC
-	TRBV7-9	few	TRBJ1-6	CASSSVLNSPLHF	TGTGCCAGCAGCTCGGTCCTCAATTCACCCCTCCACTTT
TRBD1	TRBV7-9	-	TRBJ2-4	CASSSPGTGAKNIQYF	TGTGCCAGCAGCTCGCCCGGGACAGGAGCAAAAAACATTCAGTACTTC
-	TRBV3-1	-	TRBJ2-7	CASSQTRYEQYF	TGTGCCAGCAGCCAGACCCGCTACGAGCAGTACTTC
-	TRBV7-2	few	TRBJ1-2	CASSLQGLRGYTF	TGTGCCAGCAGCTTACAGGGTCTTCGGGGCTACACCTTC
TRBD1	TRBV15	-	TRBJ1-2	CATSRGRQGRGNGYTF	TGTGCCACCAGCAGAGGACGACAGGGCCGGGGTAATGGCTACACCTTC
-	TRBV20-1	many	TRBJ2-1	CSAHIRSSQGNEQFF	TGCAGTGCCCACATACGCTCCTCCCAGGGCAATGAGCAGTTCTTC
TRBD1	TRBV5-1	many	TRBJ1-1	CASSLTQGDTEAFF	TGCGCCAGCAGCTTGACTCAGGGGGACACTGAAGCTTTCTTT
-	TRBV4-1	few	TRBJ1-3	CASSQDAGNTIYF	TGCGCCAGCAGCCAAGATGCCGGAAACACCATATATTTT
-	TRBV6-5	-	TRBJ2-1	CASSYSINHDEQFF	TGTGCCAGCAGTTACTCGATCAATCATGATGAGCAGTTCTTC
TRBD1	TRBV18	-	TRBJ2-7	CASSPTTGVPYEQYF	TGTGCCAGCTCACCTACCACAGGGGTCCCCTACGAGCAGTACTTC
TRBD2	TRBV6-5	few	TRBJ2-7	CASSYSERGATYEQYF	TGTGCCAGCAGTTACTCGGAGCGGGGGGCCACCTACGAGCAGTACTTC
-	TRBV27	-	TRBJ2-1	CASSAWGTGAGNEQFF	TGTGCCAGCAGTGCTTGGGGGACCGGGGCCGGCAATGAGCAGTTCTTC
TRBD1	TRBV19	few	TRBJ2-1	CASRDRYNEQFF	TGTGCCAGTAGGGACAGGTACAATGAGCAGTTCTTC
-	TRBV4-1	-	TRBJ1-2	CASSQGLSGLRYGYTF	TGCGCCAGCAGCCAAGGGTTGTCAGGTCTTAGATATGGCTACACCTTC
-	TRBV9	few	TRBJ2-7	CASSVQARSLNEQYF	TGTGCCAGCAGCGTACAAGCCCGAAGCCTGAACGAGCAGTACTTC
-	TRBV12-3/TRBV12-4	few	TRBJ1-2	CASSQTNYGYTF	TGTGCCAGCAGCCAAACCAACTATGGCTACACCTTC